This T cell receptor (beta chain) was observed in a study of CD8+CD57+ T cells in acquired aplastic anemia. Study information: Mean DNA quantity obtained from sorted CD4+ and CD8+ cells was 3 to 3.5 ug.

Genomic DNA acted as the template from which TCR beta VDJ combination and CDR3 sequence profiling were carried out. Each CDR3 protein gets one entry after TCRdb re-called the reads with MiXCR. This sample yields 250,000 to 300,000 distinct CDR3 sequences, of which roughly half are seen a single time; roughly 8% belongs to the top ten. Points from the study as a whole: Patients and controls shared under 35 CD8+ CDR3 sequences, which appeared highly expressed in patients and within their immunodominant clones. CD8+ Simpson's diversity in patients was not significantly different from that in controls.

Turning to this clonotype: Its antigen is still unknown. One junction end disagrees with the germline gene, perhaps due to a read error.

The CDR3 is 13 residues long. Germline V gives CDR1 SGDLS, CDR2 YYNGEE. This sequence was found in a human donor with severe aplastic anemia or a healthy control (not recorded which). The sample consisted of sorted CD4+, CD8+, or CD8+CD57+ T cells (not recorded which) from PBMCs. The genes are TRBV9 and TRBJ1-6; D call uncertain. This CDR3 reads CTSSQSKNSPLHF. The CDR3 region has the DNA TGTACCAGCAGCCAATCGAAAAATTCACCCCTCCACTTT.